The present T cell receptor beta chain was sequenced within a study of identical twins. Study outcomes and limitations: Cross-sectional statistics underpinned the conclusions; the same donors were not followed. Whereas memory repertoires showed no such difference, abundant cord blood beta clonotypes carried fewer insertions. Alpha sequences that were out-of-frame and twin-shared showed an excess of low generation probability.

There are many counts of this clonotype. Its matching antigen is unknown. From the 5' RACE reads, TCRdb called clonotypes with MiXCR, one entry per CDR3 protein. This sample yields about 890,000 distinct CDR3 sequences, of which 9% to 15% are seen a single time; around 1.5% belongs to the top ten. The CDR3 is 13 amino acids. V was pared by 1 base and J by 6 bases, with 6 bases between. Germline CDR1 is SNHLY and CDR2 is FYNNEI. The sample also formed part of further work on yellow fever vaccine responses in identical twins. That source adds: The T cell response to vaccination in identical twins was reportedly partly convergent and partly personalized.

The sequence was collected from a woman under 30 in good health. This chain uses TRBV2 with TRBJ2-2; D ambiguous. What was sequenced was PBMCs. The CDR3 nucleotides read TGTGCCAGCAGTGAAGTTTGGGCCGGGGAGCTGTTTTTT. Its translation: CASSEVWAGELFF.